Judged by abundance, the clone carrying this T cell receptor beta chain is medium-sized. The source of the sample is a study of Graves' ophthalmopathy and Graves' hyperthyroidism. Amplified TCR beta CDR3 regions were obtained using RNA transcripts as template. First-round RT-PCR with HTBI primers preceded a second-round multiplex PCR. One entry per CDR3 protein, called by TCRdb with MiXCR from the multiplex PCR reads. The repertoire holds approximately 15,000 distinct CDR3 sequences, with 46% as singletons. The source material was peripheral blood. The receptor comes from a woman in her thirties or forties with stable Graves' hyperthyroidism.

The CDR3 region has the DNA TGTGCCATCAGCAGTTCCGATCAGCCCCAGCATTTT. Its protein is CAISSSDQPQHF. The chain is built from TRBV10-3 and TRBJ1-5, with D unclear. This CDR3 has 12 amino acids. Germline CDR1 reads ENHRY; CDR2 reads SYGVKD. V was trimmed by 6 bases and J by 5 bases, leaving 8 bases between them.